What follows are 30 T cell receptor beta chains derived from one specimen sequenced in a study of post-analysis software for immune sequencing data. Study-wide findings and caveats: Controls showed lower frequencies than patients for four to six TRBV segments, and TRBV5-6, TRBV5-1 and TRBV20-1 were among these.

Every TCR beta cDNA library bore unique molecular identifiers. TCRdb itself ran the PCR reads through MiXCR, one entry per CDR3 protein. The sample contains a few hundred thousand distinct CDR3 sequences, over 35% of which appear only once. Antigen specificity for these receptors is unknown. The source material was blood. These receptors all stem from a girl aged 5 to 17 with multiple sclerosis.

The V gene is TRBV6-1, the J gene TRBJ1-1; no firm D call. Trimming removed 7 bases from V and 1 base from J, with 7 bases in between. Germline CDR1 and CDR2: MNHNS and SASEGT. The CDR3 extends over 12 amino acids. Written as DNA, the CDR3 is TGTGCCAGCACGGACCCGAACACTGAAGCTTTCTTT. Translation gives CASTDPNTEAFF.

This clonotype was detected a few times. J is TRBJ2-7 and V is TRBV4-1, with D perhaps matching TRBD1 (5 bases). Trimming cost V 4 bases and J 5 bases, with 12 bases left between them. The CDR3 runs to 13 residues. The V gene's germline CDR1 is MGHRA and CDR2 YSYEKL. The CDR3 loop reads CASSPLGANEQYF. The DNA of the CDR3 is TGCGCCAGCAGCCCGCTTGGGGCCAACGAGCAGTACTTC.

This chain connects TRBV27 to TRBJ2-7; maybe TRBD2 (6 bases). The assigned J gene may be wrong: the sequence end matches TRBJ2-5 better. Germline CDR1 reads MNHEY; CDR2 reads SMNVEV (reference sequence). The CDR3 length is 14 residues. CDR3 nucleotides: TGTGCCAGCAGTCCAAGACTAGTTGGAGAGACCCAGTACTTC. Its protein product is CASSPRLVGETQYF.

This clonotype came up a few times. J is TRBJ2-5 and V is TRBV7-9; D is ambiguous. The CDR3 is made up of 14 amino acids. Germline V gene lookup returns CDR1 SEHNR and CDR2 FQNEAQ (reference sequence). Trimming removed 2 bases at V and 2 bases at J, with 9 bases between. Here the CDR3 reads CASSLSLSQETQYF. CDR3 coding DNA: TGTGCCAGCAGCTTAAGTTTGTCTCAAGAGACCCAGTACTTC.

The sample holds a few counts of this clonotype. CDR3: CASSWASPPDRGEGYTF. For the CDR3, the DNA is TGCGCCAGCAGCTGGGCTTCCCCTCCCGACAGGGGGGAGGGCTACACCTTC. The chain uses TRBV5-1 and TRBJ1-2, with 9 bases aligning to TRBD1. Trimming at V came to 3 bases and at J to 8 bases, leaving 17 bases not matched to a gene. There are 17 residues in the CDR3. Germline V CDR1 and CDR2: SGHRS, YFSETQ. The whole variable domain, filled in from reference TRBV5-1 and TRBJ1-2, reads KAGVTQTPRYLIKTRGQQVTLSCSPISGHRSVSWYQQTPGQGLQFLFEYFSETQRNKGNFPGRFSGRQFSNSRSEMNVSTLELGDSALYLCASSWASPPDRGEGYTFGSGTRLTVV.

The rearrangement uses TRBV4-1 and TRBJ2-7, with no clear D. V was clipped by 0 bases and J by 3 bases, with 15 bases between them. The CDR3 is 16 amino acids. The germline V gene encodes CDR1 MGHRA and CDR2 YSYEKL. The CDR3 reads CASSQDVPGVNYEQYF. DNA of the CDR3: TGCGCCAGCAGCCAAGATGTGCCAGGCGTTAACTACGAGCAGTACTTC.

The chain is built from TRBV7-8 and TRBJ2-1; 8 bases are shared with TRBD2. V shed 4 bases, J shed 5 bases, and the junction held 16 bases outside the gene matches. The V gene's germline CDR1 is SGHVS and CDR2 FQNEAQ. The CDR3 consists of 18 residues. CDR3 nucleotides: TGTGCCAGCAGCTGGGCCCGCTTAGCGGGACCTAGGAACAATGAGCAGTTCTTC. Amino acid sequence: CASSWARLAGPRNNEQFF.

The DNA for the CDR3 is TGCAGTGAGGCTAGCGGGGCGGAGACCCAGTACTTC. It specifies CSEASGAETQYF. The rearrangement joins TRBV20-1 to TRBJ2-5; 9 positions match TRBD2. The CDR3 has 12 residues. In germline, CDR1 is DFQATT, CDR2 SNEGSKA (reference sequence). V trimming: 7 bases; J trimming: 5 bases; junction bases outside the gene matches: 5.

The chain carries TRBV14 and TRBJ2-1; TRBD1 might be the D (6 bases). Germline assignment: CDR1 SGHDN and CDR2 FVKESK. The CDR3 is made up of 15 amino acids. With 4 bases removed from V and 3 bases from J, the gap between germline ends came to 13 bases. For the CDR3, the DNA is TGTGCCAGCAGCCTTTACCGGGACAACTACAATGAGCAGTTCTTC. Translated, it gives CASSLYRDNYNEQFF.

The rearrangement joins TRBV7-9 to TRBJ2-5, with a tentative D call TRBD1 (5 bases). The germline V gene has CDR1 SEHNR and CDR2 FQNEAQ (reference sequence). Trimming left V 5 bases short and J 2 bases short, with 12 bases between. CDR3 size: 14 residues. As DNA, the CDR3 is TGTGCCAGCAGCGCGACAGCAAGTCAAGAGACCCAGTACTTC. This encodes CASSATASQETQYF.

The chain uses TRBV7-2 and TRBJ1-2, with D unclear. The germline V gene encodes CDR1 SGHTA and CDR2 FQGNSA. The CDR3 length is 14 residues. Trimming pared 6 bases from V and 0 bases from J, leaving 11 bases between. CDR3 nucleotides: TGTGCCAGCAGTAAGGAGATTCCTAACTATGGCTACACCTTC. Translating gives CASSKEIPNYGYTF.

In regard to this clonotype: The germline gene is not matched at one end of the junction; a read error may be the cause. This chain joins TRBV7-2 and TRBJ2-5; D is perhaps TRBD2 (5 bases). CDR3 length: 12 residues. The V gene's germline CDR1 is SGHTA and CDR2 FQGNSA. The CDR3 DNA is TGTGTCAGCAGCCCCGGGGAGCGCGCACAGTACTTC. Protein product: CVSSPGERAQYF.

The chain links TRBV12-3 or TRBV12-4 to TRBJ2-5; D uncertain. Trimming took 5 bases from V and 0 from J, leaving 7 bases between them. This CDR3 has 13 residues. CDR3 coding DNA: TGTGCCAGCAGTCTTCAAGACCAAGAGACCCAGTACTTC. Residues: CASSLQDQETQYF.

J is TRBJ1-4 and V is TRBV11-2; D unresolved. The CDR3 covers 14 residues. Germline CDR1 and CDR2: SGHAT and FQNNGV. V lost 1 base to trimming and J lost 3 bases, with 6 bases between them. The CDR3 protein is CASSLAGPNEKLFF. In DNA, the CDR3 is TGTGCCAGCAGCTTAGCCGGCCCTAATGAAAAACTGTTTTTT.

This rearrangement joins TRBV11-1 to TRBJ2-1; D possibly corresponds to TRBD1 (6 bases). This CDR3 spans 13 amino acids. Trimming removed 6 bases from V and 5 bases from J, with 11 bases in between. Per the germline V gene, CDR1 is SGHAT and CDR2 is FQDESV (reference sequence). The CDR3 region has the DNA TGTGCCAGCAGTCCCGGGACAAACAATGAGCAGTTCTTC. Translating gives CASSPGTNNEQFF.

The chain has TRBV21-1 and TRBJ2-7; the table's D gene call, TRBD1, was not cross checked with the DNA. TRBV21-1 counts as a pseudogene. The CDR3 is 17 amino acids. CDR3 residues: CASSLRLTGTGEPEQYF. The CDR3 DNA reads TGTGCCAGCAGCCTACGACTCACCGGGACAGGGGAACCCGAGCAGTACTTC.

V is TRBV6-4 and J is TRBJ2-5, with 7 bases identical to TRBD2. The germline V gene encodes CDR1 MRHNA and CDR2 SNTAGT. The CDR3 runs to 16 residues. The V gene end was trimmed by 1 base and the J gene end by 5 bases; junction bases not matched to a gene: 10. The CDR3 DNA reads as TGTGCCAGCAGTGACTTTCTAGGGAGGGCCGGGGAGACCCAGTACTTC. Translation: CASSDFLGRAGETQYF.

This sequence joins TRBV7-2 and TRBJ2-6; perhaps TRBD2 as D (5 bases). Trimming stripped 2 bases from V and 0 bases from J, with 14 bases between. In germline, CDR1 is SGHTA, CDR2 FQGNSA. CDR3 length equals 18 residues. CDR3 region: CASSLSVGVISGANVLTF. CDR3 DNA sequence: TGTGCCAGCAGCTTATCGGTCGGGGTCATCTCTGGGGCCAACGTCCTGACTTTC.

This clonotype has just a few counts. This chain connects TRBV4-1 to TRBJ2-1; tentatively, D is TRBD2 (6 bases). CDR1 is MGHRA and CDR2 is YSYEKL in the germline V gene. The CDR3 extends over 14 amino acids. Trimming stripped 8 bases from V and 2 bases from J, with 13 bases between. This CDR3 is CASGVAGTYNEQFF. Written as DNA, the CDR3 is TGCGCCAGCGGGGTTGCGGGAACCTACAATGAGCAGTTCTTC.

This clonotype was observed a handful of times. J is TRBJ1-3 and V is TRBV12-3 or TRBV12-4; D not certain. Trimming left V 6 bases short and J 12 bases short, with 12 bases between. This CDR3 comprises 11 residues. In DNA form, the CDR3 reads TGTGCCAGCAGGACCCCAGAGGTCATATATTTT. Translating gives CASRTPEVIYF.

The J gene is TRBJ2-7, the V gene TRBV12-3 or TRBV12-4; no clear D. This CDR3 has 16 amino acids. Trimming stripped 4 bases from V and 0 bases from J, with 16 bases between. CDR3 nucleotides: TGTGCCAGCAGTTACCCAGGCTACTACTTCTCCTACGAGCAGTACTTC. It encodes CASSYPGYYFSYEQYF.

The chain is built from TRBV7-9 and TRBJ2-1; D gene unclear. Per germline, CDR1 SEHNR and CDR2 FQNEAQ (reference sequence). CDR3 length equals 14 residues. Trimming stripped 7 bases from V and 1 base from J, with 11 bases between. The DNA for the CDR3 is TGTGCCAGCAAAGAAGATACTTCCTACAATGAGCAGTTCTTC. As protein: CASKEDTSYNEQFF.

The chain employs TRBV5-1 and TRBJ2-7; a weak D match, TRBD2 (6 bases). The CDR3 covers 15 residues. V was trimmed by 0 bases and J by 3 bases, leaving 13 bases between them. Germline CDR1 is SGHRS and CDR2 is YFSETQ. The DNA of the CDR3 is TGCGCCAGCAGCTTGGGATGGGGGGACGTCTACGAGCAGTACTTC. Its protein product is CASSLGWGDVYEQYF.

The DNA for the CDR3 is TGTGCCAGCAGCTTATCGGTAGGACAGCCAAACTATGGCTACACCTTC. Its translation: CASSLSVGQPNYGYTF. The chain has TRBV7-8 and TRBJ1-2; D perhaps matches TRBD1 (6 bases). The CDR3 spans 16 residues. V was clipped by 2 bases and J by 2 bases, with 15 bases between them. Germline V gene data show CDR1 as SGHVS and CDR2 as FQNEAQ.

V usage is TRBV3-1 and J usage is TRBJ1-2; D call uncertain. The CDR3 runs 14 residues. The germline V gene encodes CDR1 LGHDT and CDR2 YNNKEL (reference sequence). Trimming removed 1 base at V and 4 bases at J, with 10 bases between. CDR3 amino acids: CASSQAIQLYGYTF. As DNA, the CDR3 is TGTGCCAGCAGCCAAGCGATCCAGCTCTATGGCTACACCTTC.

The chain links TRBV20-1 to TRBJ2-3; D may be TRBD1 (6 bases). This CDR3 has 16 residues. Trimming shortened V by 1 base and J by 0 bases, and 14 bases separated the two germline ends. In germline, CDR1 is DFQATT, CDR2 SNEGSKA (reference sequence). The DNA for the CDR3 is TGCAGTGCTAGAGGCCACGGGACACCTAGCACAGATACGCAGTATTTT. As protein: CSARGHGTPSTDTQYF.

In the case of this clonotype: The junction departs from germline at one end; a sequencing error may be responsible. The gene calls are TRBV12-3 or TRBV12-4 and TRBJ2-7; D could derive from TRBD1 or TRBD2 (5 bases each). This CDR3 contains 12 residues. The CDR3 region is CTSSRGPYEQYF. The CDR3 DNA reads as TGTACCAGCAGTCGGGGACCCTACGAGCAGTACTTC.

The chain combines TRBV3-1 with TRBJ2-7; tentative D call: TRBD2 (5 bases). The CDR3 sequence is 14 residues long. Germline CDR1 and CDR2: LGHDT and YNNKEL (reference sequence). Trimming removed 1 base from V and 0 bases from J, with 7 bases in between. The CDR3 spells CASSQGTFSYEQYF. As DNA, the CDR3 is TGTGCCAGCAGCCAAGGGACTTTCTCCTACGAGCAGTACTTC.

This clonotype was counted between two and nine times. Germline is not matched at one junction end, which may reflect a read error. DNA of the CDR3: TGCAGTGCACTCCGGGACAGGGTGAGCTACGAGCAGTATTTC. Translated, it gives CSALRDRVSYEQYF. The chain carries TRBV20-1 and TRBJ2-7, with 9 nucleotides matching TRBD1. CDR3 length: 14 residues. Germline loops: CDR1 DFQATT, CDR2 SNEGSKA (reference sequence).

CDR3 region: CASSQGAATSTDTQYF. The CDR3 DNA is TGTGCCAGCAGCCAAGGGGCAGCTACTAGCACAGATACGCAGTATTTT. The J gene is TRBJ2-3, the V gene TRBV7-9; tentatively, D is TRBD1 (5 bases). The germline V gene has CDR1 SEHNR and CDR2 FQNEAQ (reference sequence). There are 16 residues in the CDR3. Trimming removed 5 bases at V and 0 bases at J, with 15 bases between.